This T cell receptor beta chain was identified in a study of cytomegalovirus exposure and HLA in healthy donors. The study ran its PCR with 60 Vbeta and 13 Jbeta primers. Sequenced by immunoSEQ multiplex PCR; TCRdb stores in-frame clones only, minus some. The table for this sample gives about 170,000 clones. Sequences were obtained from PBMCs. The sequence came from a woman aged 18-35 years in good health and CMV-seropositive.

The CDR3 nucleotides are TGTGCCAGCAGCTTAGAAACAGGGGGCTATACTGAAGCTTTCTTT. Its translation is CASSLETGGYTEAFF. The chain joins TRBV7-9 to TRBJ1-1; 9 nucleotides line up with TRBD1. V was pared by 1 base and J by 5 bases, with 5 bases of the junction left unmatched. CDR1 and CDR2 (germline): SEHNR, FQNEAQ (reference sequence). This CDR3 has 15 residues.